This T cell receptor (beta chain) was retrieved from a study of regulatory T cells in long-lasting Graves disease. The CDR3 is 16 residues long. Germline lookup yields CDR1 DFQATT and CDR2 SNEGSKA (reference sequence). The trim removed 1 base at V and 1 base at J, leaving 9 bases unmatched. Time point here: newly diagnosed GD, antithyroid drugs for less than 3 months. PBMC RNA served as the TCR library source. This clonotype was seen many times. Researchers made TCR beta libraries by using iRepertoire HTBI primers and running Arm-PCR on CDR3 regions. MiXCR, applied by TCRdb to the multiplex PCR reads, yields one record per CDR3 protein. Of approximately 460,000 distinct CDR3 sequences in the sample, 16% are singletons; the top ten hold roughly a tenth. The same sample was also studied in work on T cells in Graves' hyperthyroidism and ophthalmopathy.

The specimen comprised peripheral blood mononuclear cells (PBMCs), sampled at new diagnosis, from a patient treated with antithyroid drugs. The sequence was obtained from a woman in her 30s with Graves disease. V usage is TRBV20-1 and J usage is TRBJ2-5, with TRBD2 matching over 7 bases. In nucleotides, the CDR3 is TGCAGTGCTAGAGTAACTAGCGCCCGCGTCCAAGAGACCCAGTACTTC. Translated: CSARVTSARVQETQYF.